This TCR beta chain was sequenced in a study of tumor and adjacent non-tumor tissue in lung cancer. Background on the study: Patients were aged about 30 to 76, fewer than twelve men and a handful of women, stage I to III.

TCRbeta libraries were built with three rounds of nested PCR, modified from ARM-PCR. TCRdb re-called the multiplex PCR reads with MiXCR, one entry per CDR3 protein. The sample consists of tens of thousands of distinct CDR3 sequences, around four fifths of them appearing once. No cell sorting was done before RNA was extracted from the tissue. Chemotherapy-naive patients with new lung cancer underwent thoracic surgery in China, August–late 2014. The receptor comes from a woman aged 45-65 years with non-small cell lung cancer. Sequencing used lung tumor tissue.

The CDR3 sequence is CASSPYSGGQETQYF. CDR3 nucleotide sequence: TGTGCCAGCAGTCCCTATAGCGGGGGACAAGAGACCCAGTACTTC. V and J are TRBV12-3 or TRBV12-4 and TRBJ2-5; 9 bases align to TRBD2. J lost 2 bases, V lost 5 bases, and 6 bases had no gene match. This CDR3 region has 15 residues.